What follows is one T cell receptor (beta chain) and its context. Its antigen is as yet unknown. Using immunoSEQ multiplex PCR, the repertoire was profiled, and TCRdb retains in-frame clones only, with some absent. Of about 69,000 clones listed, about nine tenths were seen once; the top ten hold around 0.31%. The entry originates in a study of OX40 agonist ivuxolimab in advanced cancers. Looking at the study overall: Patients' therapy was ivuxolimab, an antibody that acts as an agonist of OX40 (CD134).

Findings of the study overall: In CD8+ T cells, expanded clones were on average more numerous than in CD4+.

The receptor was derived from an adult with an advanced solid tumor such as melanoma, head and neck, liver or kidney cancer. Sequenced material: CD4+ or CD8+ T cells sorted from blood, taken in a trial of the OX40 agonist ivuxolimab.

DNA of the CDR3: TGTGCTACGGCCTACTATGGCTACACCTTC. This encodes CATAYYGYTF. This sequence joins TRBV6-1 and TRBJ1-2; D uncertain. This CDR3 has 10 residues. CDR1 and CDR2 (germline): MNHNS, SASEGT.